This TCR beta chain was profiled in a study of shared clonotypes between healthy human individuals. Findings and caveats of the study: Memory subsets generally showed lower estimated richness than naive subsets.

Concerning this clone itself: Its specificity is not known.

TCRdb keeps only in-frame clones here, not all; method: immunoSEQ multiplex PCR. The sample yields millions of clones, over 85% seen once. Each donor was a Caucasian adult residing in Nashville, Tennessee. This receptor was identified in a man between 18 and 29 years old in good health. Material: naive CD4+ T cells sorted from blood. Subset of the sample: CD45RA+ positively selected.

The DNA of the CDR3 is TGTGCCAGTGGGGCGGGGGGAATAGGCAATCAGCCCCAGCATTTT. Translation: CASGAGGIGNQPQHF. V and J are TRBV6-1 and TRBJ1-5, with a weak D call TRBD1 (5 bases). Germline V gene sequence: CDR1 MNHNS, CDR2 SASEGT. The V gene lost 9 bases and the J gene lost 2 bases, with 17 bases spanning the gap. The CDR3 totals 15 residues.